Listed below are T cell receptor beta chains from one sample, sequenced in a study of T cells after yellow fever vaccination. One entry per CDR3 protein results from TCRdb running MiXCR on the 5' RACE reads. The sample lists some 550,000 distinct CDR3 sequences, 15% to 20% seen once, with 13% to 15% in the top ten. Sequencing was performed on PBMCs, taken 15 days after the yellow fever booster vaccination. The receptors were sampled from a man between 25 and 39 years old who received the YFV17D yellow fever vaccine. Each CDR3 is given with its conserved first and last residue.

>15|TRBV20-1|TRBJ2-2
CSARATRGNTGELFF
>14|TRBV5-1|TRBJ2-3
CASSSTRGADTQYF
>14|TRBV7-9|TRBJ1-6
CASSYGAGNSPLHF
>17|TRBV7-2|TRBJ2-7
CASSRGGWLAAPWEQYF
>13|TRBV12-3/TRBV12-4|TRBJ2-5
CASRGTGFETQYF
>15|TRBV5-1|TRBJ2-1
CASSLGSSGLAEQFF
>17|TRBV6-5|TRBJ2-1
CASSFVYSGSGPNEQFF
>14|TRBV5-1|TRBJ2-1
CASSPGTGYNEQFF
>14|TRBV6-1|TRBJ1-5
CASSPRGGAQPQHF
>13|TRBV5-8|TRBJ2-5
CASTRQGVETQYF
>14|TRBV12-3/TRBV12-4|TRBJ2-1
CASSLVAAYNEQFF
>12|TRBV20-1|TRBJ2-7
CSARVSGNEQYF
>16|TRBV7-2|TRBJ2-3
CASSVQAGGGTDTQYF
>16|TRBV7-2|TRBJ2-5
CASSLVQSPWGETQYF
>10|TRBV6-2/TRBV6-3|TRBJ2-7
CASRGLEQYF
>16|TRBV20-1|TRBJ2-3
CSARPRTSGSTDTQYF
>15|TRBV24-1|TRBJ2-2
CATSDTGQMTGELFF
>14|TRBV27|TRBJ1-2
CASSYLGSLGGYTF
>14|TRBV5-8|TRBJ2-5
CASSPLELVETQYF
>15|TRBV5-1|TRBJ1-1
CASSKNAGTSYEAFF
>13|TRBV6-1|TRBJ2-7
CASSPREPYEQYF
>15|TRBV11-2|TRBJ2-3
CASSPTRTNTDTQYF
>14|TRBV12-3/TRBV12-4|TRBJ1-4
CASSTTTGGEKLFF
>14|TRBV20-1|TRBJ1-1
CSARDGTVQTEAFF
>12|TRBV5-5|TRBJ1-6
CASSLAESPLHF
>14|TRBV24-1|TRBJ2-1
CATSSGTGINEQFF
>15|TRBV10-3|TRBJ2-1
CAIRETGGSYNEQFF